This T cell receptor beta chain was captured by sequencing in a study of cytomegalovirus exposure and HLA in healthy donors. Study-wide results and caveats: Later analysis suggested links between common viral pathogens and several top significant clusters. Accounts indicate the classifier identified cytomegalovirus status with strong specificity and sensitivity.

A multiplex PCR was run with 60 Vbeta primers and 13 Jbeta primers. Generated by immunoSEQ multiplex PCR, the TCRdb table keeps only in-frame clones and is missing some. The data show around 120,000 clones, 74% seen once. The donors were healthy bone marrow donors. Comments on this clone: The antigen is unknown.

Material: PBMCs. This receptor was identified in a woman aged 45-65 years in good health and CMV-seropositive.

The CDR3 coding sequence is TGTGCCACCAGCAGAGGCGGACAGCCCTACGAGCAGTACTTC. This gives the protein CATSRGGQPYEQYF. The genes are TRBV15 and TRBJ2-7; D may be TRBD1 (6 bases). V was pared by 1 base and J by 2 bases, with 9 bases between. Germline V lookup: CDR1 LNHNV, CDR2 YYDKDF (reference sequence). The CDR3 contains 14 residues.